These T cell receptor beta chains were read from a single sample in a study of T cells in localized non-small cell lung cancer. TCRdb's table, derived via immunoSEQ multiplex PCR, lists solely in-frame clones and lacks some. The sample shows about 7,300 clones, more than 20% of them seen only once. The material sequenced was lung tumor tissue, taken before any cancer treatment. These receptor sequences come from a man aged 40 to 70 with stage III squamous cell lung carcinoma. The CDR3 runs from the conserved cysteine through the conserved F or W. Each record gives: CDR3 DNA, CDR3 protein, V gene, clone size, D gene, J gene. A D gene is named only where the DNA matches it firmly. Expanded clones are given a class, and other clones once, few, many or no size at all.

TGTGCCAGCAGCGTCGGTCGGGGGTGGACTGAAGCTTTCTTT | CASSVGRGWTEAFF | TRBV11-3 | few | - | TRBJ1-1
TGTGCCAGCAGTTACCTCGGGACAGGGTATGGCTACACCTTC | CASSYLGTGYGYTF | TRBV6-8 | medium-sized | TRBD1 | TRBJ1-2
TGTGCCAGTAGTATCCGACAGGGGTACGAGCAGTACTTC | CASSIRQGYEQYF | TRBV19 | - | TRBD1 | TRBJ2-7
TGTGCCTCCACTACAGGGAACTCCTACGAGCAGTACTTC | CASTTGNSYEQYF | TRBV30 | few | - | TRBJ2-7
TGTGCCAGCAGTTTTCCCGGGACGGTCCGTACTGGCTACACCTTC | CASSFPGTVRTGYTF | TRBV28 | - | - | TRBJ1-2
TGTGCCAGCAGCCGCGCCAGCTGGAGGGGGACCGGGGAGCTGTTTTTT | CASSRASWRGTGELFF | TRBV11-3 | - | - | TRBJ2-2
TGTGCCAGCGCCTCCTTGGGGGGGGGCAAGTTCTTC | CASASLGGGKFF | TRBV10-3 | - | - | TRBJ2-1
TGTGCCAGCACCGGCCGCAACTCCTACGAGCAGTACTTC | CASTGRNSYEQYF | TRBV6-8 | few | - | TRBJ2-7
TGTGCCAGCAGTACAGGGGGTATAGGTCAAGAGACCCAGTACTTC | CASSTGGIGQETQYF | TRBV28 | few | TRBD1 | TRBJ2-5
TGTGCCAGCAGCTTGGATGCGACTAGCGGCTACGAGCAGTACTTC | CASSLDATSGYEQYF | TRBV11-3 | few | TRBD2 | TRBJ2-7
TGTGCCAGTAGTGCCACGGGGACAATTGGCTCCTACGAGCAGTACTTC | CASSATGTIGSYEQYF | TRBV19 | - | - | TRBJ2-7
TGTGCCAGCAGGGTACAGGGGTCTACGCTATATGGCTACACCTTC | CASRVQGSTLYGYTF | TRBV6-8 | few | TRBD1 | TRBJ1-2
TGTGCCAGCAGCCAGTTGACTAGCGGAGCGAACACCGGGGAGCTGTTTTTT | CASSQLTSGANTGELFF | TRBV11-3 | large | TRBD2 | TRBJ2-2
TGTGCCAGCAGGACCGGGACAGTCACAGATACGCAGTATTTT | CASRTGTVTDTQYF | TRBV28 | few | TRBD1 | TRBJ2-3
TGTGCCAGTAGTGCATACAGGGGTATTGGCTACACCTTC | CASSAYRGIGYTF | TRBV19 | few | TRBD1 | TRBJ1-2
TGTGCCATCAGAGGGACTAGCTCATCCAATGAGCAGTTCTTC | CAIRGTSSSNEQFF | TRBV6-8 | - | TRBD2 | TRBJ2-1